These 21 T cell receptor beta chains came from one sample sequenced in a study of T-cell reconstitution after alpha-beta-depleted transplantation in children. It was with unique molecular identifiers that the TCRbeta library was prepared. MiXCR, run by TCRdb on the PCR reads, gives a single entry per CDR3 protein. The sample consists of fewer than 120,000 distinct CDR3 sequences, around a tenth of them appearing once. The source was PBMCs from the stem cell graft donor, collected from the stem cell graft. Receptors originate from a human donor who donated a stem cell graft to a child with acute lymphoblastic leukemia.

The chain joins TRBV6-1 to TRBJ2-7, with 7 positions matching TRBD1. This CDR3 contains 13 residues. CDR1 MNHNS and CDR2 SASEGT come from the germline V gene. The junction had 10 bases not matched to a gene; V was cut back by 7 bases and J by 7 bases. The CDR3 loop reads CASKVRGFLEQYF. As DNA, the CDR3 is TGTGCCAGCAAGGTCAGGGGGTTCCTGGAGCAGTACTTC.

This clonotype showed up many times. The rearrangement links TRBV6-5 to TRBJ1-1; TRBD1 agrees at 7 bases. Germline V gene sequence: CDR1 MNHEY, CDR2 SVGAGI. CDR3 size: 13 residues. J gave up 1 base and V 6 bases, and 2 bases lay outside the gene matches. CDR3 DNA: TGTGCCAGCAGGACAGGGACGAACACTGAAGCTTTCTTT. Translated, it gives CASRTGTNTEAFF.

Ten or more counts support this clonotype. The chain uses TRBV20-1 and TRBJ2-7; D possibly uses TRBD1 or TRBD2 (5 bases each). This CDR3 spans 14 amino acids. Deletions cut 1 base from V and 3 bases from J, with 13 bases between. The V gene's germline CDR1 is DFQATT and CDR2 SNEGSKA (reference sequence). In nucleotides, the CDR3 is TGCAGTGCTAGAGGGGACCGAGCGAGCTACGAGCAGTACTTC. Translation: CSARGDRASYEQYF.

This clonotype was seen many times. The rearrangement uses TRBV20-1 and TRBJ2-7, with D perhaps matching TRBD1 (6 bases). V was clipped by 1 base and J by 7 bases, with 17 bases between them. This CDR3 region has 14 residues. The germline CDR1 and CDR2 sequences are DFQATT and SNEGSKA (reference sequence). The CDR3 is CSARGRGKGNEQYF. CDR3 in DNA: TGCAGTGCTAGAGGAAGGGGGAAGGGAAATGAGCAGTACTTC.

Concerning this clonotype: A much larger clone lies one base from this, so it may be a read error. The J gene is TRBJ2-4, the V gene TRBV5-1; a weak D match, TRBD2 (6 bases). Germline CDR1 SGHRS, CDR2 YFSETQ. This CDR3 contains 16 residues. Trimming took off 7 bases at V and 7 bases at J, with 24 bases between the two ends. Written as DNA, the CDR3 is TGCGCCAGCCATGTGCCTGAGGGCGGGGTGAAGAACATTCAGTACTTC. Translation: CASHVPEGGVKNIQYF.

V is TRBV12-3 or TRBV12-4 and J is TRBJ2-1, with TRBD1 as a possible D gene (6 bases). The germline V and J ends were trimmed by 11 bases and 2 bases, with 31 bases remaining between them. The CDR3 sequence is 19 residues long. As DNA, the CDR3 is TGTGCCCGCTGCTTAGCTGACCCTCCGACAGGATCCACCTACAATGAGCAGTTCTTC. It yields the protein CARCLADPPTGSTYNEQFF.

This clonotype was found many times. The chain carries TRBV20-1 and TRBJ1-6; D is undetermined. Germline V gene lookup returns CDR1 DFQATT and CDR2 SNEGSKA (reference sequence). The V gene lost 5 bases and the J gene lost 11 bases, with 16 bases spanning the gap. The CDR3 is made up of 13 amino acids. The CDR3 reads CSAPPPGVAPLHF. The CDR3 DNA follows: TGCAGTGCTCCCCCCCCCGGAGTGGCACCCCTCCACTTT.

In regard to this clonotype: A single base separates this from a much larger clone, so it may be a read error. The chain joins TRBV6-2 or TRBV6-3 to TRBJ2-1; TRBD1 agrees at 7 bases. CDR1 MNHEY and CDR2 SVGEGT come from the germline V gene. The CDR3 extends over 14 amino acids. The CDR3 DNA sequence: TGTGCCAGCAGTCCATGGACAGGTTTCAATCAGCAGTTCTTC. This sequence encodes CASSPWTGFNQQFF.

This clonotype showed up many times. V usage is TRBV5-1 and J usage is TRBJ2-2; D is perhaps TRBD2 (5 bases). This CDR3 is built from 13 residues. V dropped 6 bases and J dropped 5 bases, with 11 bases sitting between them. Germline V lookup: CDR1 SGHRS, CDR2 YFSETQ. The CDR3 loop reads CASKGERTGELFF. As DNA, the CDR3 is TGCGCCAGCAAGGGTGAGCGGACCGGGGAGCTGTTTTTT.

This clonotype was recorded many times. The chain has TRBV27 and TRBJ2-7, with no clear D. V gave up 3 bases and J gave up 0 bases, with 6 bases separating them. The CDR3 contains 13 residues. Per the germline V gene, CDR1 is MNHEY and CDR2 is SMNVEV (reference sequence). CDR3 sequence reads: CASSLTPSYEQYF. CDR3 nucleotide sequence: TGTGCCAGCAGTTTGACTCCCTCCTACGAGCAGTACTTC.

This clonotype has more than one count but fewer than ten. The chain links TRBV6-1 to TRBJ2-7; 8 nucleotides agree with TRBD2. The ends lost 6 bases at V and 1 base at J; junction bases unmatched: 8. The CDR3 is 15 amino acids. Per germline, CDR1 MNHNS and CDR2 SASEGT. In DNA form, the CDR3 reads TGTGCCAGCAGATCTTCGGGAGGGGGGTCCTACGAGCAGTACTTC. Residues: CASRSSGGGSYEQYF.

As to this clonotype: This may stem from a read error, because a much larger clone lies one nucleotide away. This chain uses TRBV5-4 with TRBJ2-1, with 12 bases aligning to TRBD2. This CDR3 is built from 15 residues. The trim removed 3 bases at V and 13 bases at J, leaving 11 bases unmatched. Germline values: CDR1 SGHNT, CDR2 YYREEE (reference sequence). CDR3 sequence reads: CASSSSGGAFGGQFF. As DNA, the CDR3 is TGTGCCAGCAGCTCTAGCGGGGGGGCCTTTGGGGGACAGTTCTTC. Supplemented by reference TRBV5-4 and TRBJ2-1, the full variable domain reads ETGVTQSPTHLIKTRGQQVTLRCSSQSGHNTVSWYQQALGQGPQFIFQYYREEENGRGNFPPRFSGLQFPNYSSELNVNALELDDSALYLCASSSSGGAFGGQFFGPGTRLTVL.

This clonotype was counted at least ten times. CDR3: CASSPVGQGRTEAFF. The DNA for the CDR3 is TGTGCCAGCAGCCCAGTGGGACAGGGGAGGACTGAAGCTTTCTTT. The chain is built from TRBV7-2 and TRBJ1-1, with TRBD1 identical over 10 bases. There are 15 residues in the CDR3. V lost 5 bases and J lost 5; bases outside the gene matches: 8. Germline CDR1 SGHTA, CDR2 FQGNSA. The full variable domain, rest sourced from reference TRBV7-2 and TRBJ1-1, is GAGVSQSPSNKVTEKGKDVELRCDPISGHTALYWYRQSLGQGLEFLIYFQGNSAPDKSGLPSDRFSAERTGGSVSTLTIQRTQQEDSAVYLCASSPVGQGRTEAFFGQGTRLTVV.

There are many counts of this clonotype. The junction differs from germline at one of its ends, possibly a read error. V gene TRBV9 combines with J gene TRBJ1-2; no reliable D call. Germline V gene data show CDR1 as SGDLS and CDR2 as YYNGEE. The CDR3 has 15 residues. The CDR3 region has the DNA TGTGCCAGCAGCGTAGCCGTCCCGGTTAACTATGGCTGCACCTTC. Residues: CASSVAVPVNYGCTF.

This clonotype was found many times. DNA for the CDR3: TGCAGCGCGGGACTAGCCCAAGAGACCCAGTACTTC. Residues: CSAGLAQETQYF. The V call is TRBV29-1, the J call TRBJ2-5; 9 bases are shared with TRBD2. The germline gives CDR1 SQVTM, CDR2 ANQGSEA. The CDR3 has 12 residues. J lost 1 base, V lost 7 bases, and 1 base had no gene match.

This clonotype was observed at least ten times. The chain has TRBV28 and TRBJ2-3; D uncertain. This CDR3 has 15 residues. Trimming stripped 3 bases from V and 2 bases from J, with 12 bases between. Germline CDR1 reads MDHEN; CDR2 reads SYDVKM. The chain's CDR3 is CASSFVQEFTDTQYF. The CDR3, as DNA: TGTGCCAGCAGTTTTGTCCAGGAGTTCACAGATACGCAGTATTTT.

This clonotype was counted at least ten times. The genes are TRBV9 and TRBJ2-2; 7 positions agree with TRBD2. Per the germline V gene, CDR1 is SGDLS and CDR2 is YYNGEE. J lost 0 bases, V lost 1 base, and 3 bases had no gene match. The CDR3 length is 16 residues. CDR3 coding DNA: TGTGCCAGCAGCGTATATGGGGGGGCGAACACCGGGGAGCTGTTTTTT. It specifies CASSVYGGANTGELFF.

This clonotype has at least ten counts. The chain has TRBV2 and TRBJ2-1; no reliable D call. The CDR3 runs to 11 residues. Per the germline V gene, CDR1 is SNHLY and CDR2 is FYNNEI. The ends were cut back, 1 base at V and 9 bases at J, with 4 bases in the middle. The CDR3: CASSEVAEQFF. The DNA of the CDR3 is TGTGCCAGCAGTGAAGTGGCTGAGCAGTTCTTC.

The chain has TRBV30 and TRBJ2-3; 8 bases are shared with TRBD2. From germline, CDR1 is GTSNPN and CDR2 SVGIG (reference sequence). CDR3 length: 13 amino acids. The junction had 1 base not matched to a gene; V was cut back by 1 base and J by 4 bases. CDR3 residues: CAWSGGLADTQYF. The CDR3 region has the DNA TGTGCCTGGAGTGGGGGACTAGCAGATACGCAGTATTTT.

In this sample, this clonotype turned up many times. The chain joins TRBV5-1 to TRBJ2-7, with 9 positions matching TRBD2. CDR3 size: 16 residues. V was clipped by 0 bases and J by 0 bases; unmatched bases: 4. CDR1 is SGHRS, CDR2 YFSETQ, per germline. CDR3 sequence reads: CASSLGIAGVSYEQYF. The CDR3 DNA is TGCGCCAGCAGCTTGGGAATAGCGGGAGTCTCCTACGAGCAGTACTTC.

This clonotype was counted ten times or more. This rearrangement joins TRBV5-1 to TRBJ2-5; 9 nucleotides agree with TRBD1. V lost 4 bases to trimming and J lost 3 bases; unmatched junction nucleotides: 4. The V gene's germline CDR1 is SGHRS and CDR2 YFSETQ. The CDR3 covers 14 residues. CDR3: CASSLRTGEETQYF. Here the CDR3 DNA reads TGCGCCAGCAGCCTCCGGACAGGGGAAGAGACCCAGTACTTC. The whole variable domain, remainder taken from reference TRBV5-1 and TRBJ2-5, is KAGVTQTPRYLIKTRGQQVTLSCSPISGHRSVSWYQQTPGQGLQFLFEYFSETQRNKGNFPGRFSGRQFSNSRSEMNVSTLELGDSALYLCASSLRTGEETQYFGPGTRLLVL.